A single sample is the source of the 32 T cell receptor beta chains below, sequenced in a study of response to subunit inactivated influenza vaccine. Each CDR3 protein is one row after TCRdb ran MiXCR on the RT-PCR reads. The sample lists around 520,000 distinct CDR3 sequences; about 25% were seen once. The starting material was CD4+ T cells sorted from PBMCs, obtained 5 days after vaccination. All receptors come from a man in his forties or fifties who received an inactivated influenza vaccine.

The chain uses TRBV7-9 and TRBJ1-1; no firm D call. CDR1 is SEHNR and CDR2 is FQNEAQ in the germline V gene (reference sequence). Trimming removed 2 bases from V and 0 bases from J, with 7 bases in between. The CDR3 extends over 14 amino acids. CDR3 in DNA: TGTGCCAGCAGCTTACTCGTCATGAACACTGAAGCTTTCTTT. Amino acids: CASSLLVMNTEAFF.

The V and J genes are TRBV12-3 or TRBV12-4 and TRBJ2-5; 10 bases fit TRBD1. This CDR3 contains 14 residues. Unmatched junction bases numbered 5, after V lost 9 bases and J lost 1 base. The CDR3 DNA follows: TGTGCCAGTATGACAGGGGGCTTCCAAGAGACCCAGTACTTC. The encoded protein is CASMTGGFQETQYF.

The table lists this clonotype with a few counts. The chain joins TRBV20-1 to TRBJ2-2; D unclear. This CDR3 contains 13 residues. Trimming took off 6 bases at V and 0 bases at J, with 8 bases between the two ends. Germline V gives CDR1 DFQATT, CDR2 SNEGSKA (reference sequence). The CDR3 sequence: CSASRSNTGELFF. The CDR3 nucleotides read TGCAGTGCGTCCCGATCGAACACCGGGGAGCTGTTTTTT.

J is TRBJ2-1 and V is TRBV6-5, with TRBD2 matching 7 bases. From germline, CDR1 is MNHEY and CDR2 SVGAGI. This CDR3 is built from 17 residues. Trimming cost V 2 bases and J 3 bases; bases outside gene matches: 10. The CDR3, as DNA: TGTGCCAGCAGTTACGATCCTAGCGGTAGTCGCTACAATGAGCAGTTCTTC. It encodes CASSYDPSGSRYNEQFF.

This clonotype was picked up a small number of times. The rearrangement links TRBV7-2 to TRBJ2-7; 7 nucleotides agree with TRBD1. Losses at the gene ends were 5 bases for V and 3 bases for J; bases not matched to a gene: 7. Germline V lookup: CDR1 SGHTA, CDR2 FQGNSA. The CDR3 has 14 amino acids. The CDR3 DNA reads as TGTGCCAGCAGCGAAAGACAGGGTTTCTACGAGCAGTACTTC. It is translated as CASSERQGFYEQYF.

The chain couples TRBV27 to TRBJ1-1; 9 positions match TRBD1. The V gene's germline CDR1 is MNHEY and CDR2 SMNVEV (reference sequence). V trimming: 5 bases; J trimming: 9 bases; junction bases outside the gene matches: 10. CDR3 length: 14 residues. This CDR3 is CASSRTTGGEKAFF. The CDR3 DNA sequence: TGTGCCAGCAGTAGAACGACAGGGGGAGAAAAAGCTTTCTTT.

This clonotype was seen more than once but under ten times. The rearrangement links TRBV11-2 to TRBJ2-7; TRBD1 matches at 8 bases. The germline CDR1 and CDR2 sequences are SGHAT and FQNNGV. The V and J ends lost 0 bases and 2 bases, in that order; junction bases with no gene match: 9. The CDR3 has 17 amino acids. The CDR3 loop is CASSLDPPGGITYEQYF. The CDR3 DNA follows: TGTGCCAGCAGCTTAGATCCCCCAGGGGGCATAACCTACGAGCAGTACTTC.

In its sample, this clonotype was seen many times. V usage is TRBV6-1 and J usage is TRBJ2-2, with D perhaps matching TRBD1 (6 bases). The CDR3 sequence is 15 residues long. The germline V and J ends were trimmed by 7 bases and 0 bases, with 12 bases remaining between them. Germline V CDR1 and CDR2: MNHNS, SASEGT. The CDR3 coding sequence is TGTGCCAGCAAGGGGACACGCTCGAACACCGGGGAGCTGTTTTTT. It is translated as CASKGTRSNTGELFF.

The chain couples TRBV11-2 to TRBJ2-5; D is possibly TRBD2 (5 bases). In germline, CDR1 is SGHAT, CDR2 FQNNGV. Trimming removed 1 base at V and 5 bases at J, with 11 bases between. The CDR3 is 14 residues long. The CDR3 region is CASSLAGIGETQYF. In DNA, the CDR3 is TGTGCCAGCAGCTTAGCCGGGATCGGGGAGACCCAGTACTTC.

The J gene is TRBJ2-3, the V gene TRBV6-1; 7 bases are shared with TRBD2. The V gene end was trimmed by 6 bases and the J gene end by 0 bases; junction bases not matched to a gene: 12. The CDR3 has 17 residues. The germline CDR1 and CDR2 sequences are MNHNS and SASEGT. Here the CDR3 reads CASRRAASGDSTDTQYF. CDR3 DNA: TGTGCCAGCAGGAGAGCGGCTAGCGGTGATAGCACAGATACGCAGTATTTT.

Only a few counts were recorded for this clonotype. This rearrangement joins TRBV10-3 to TRBJ2-2; TRBD1 matches at 7 bases. V was pared by 5 bases and J by 1 base, with 7 bases of the junction left unmatched. CDR3 length: 16 amino acids. Per the germline V gene, CDR1 is ENHRY and CDR2 is SYGVKD. The CDR3 coding sequence is TGTGCCATCAGTATACAGGGGCGAATGAACACCGGGGAGCTGTTTTTT. It encodes CAISIQGRMNTGELFF.

This clonotype has only a few counts. The chain carries TRBV20-1 and TRBJ2-3, with 9 bases fitting TRBD1. V lost 4 bases, J lost 1 base, and 3 bases stayed unmatched. From germline, CDR1 is DFQATT and CDR2 SNEGSKA (reference sequence). The CDR3 covers 14 residues. Here the CDR3 reads CSAIRTGGTDTQYF. The CDR3 coding sequence is TGCAGTGCTATCCGGACAGGGGGCACAGATACGCAGTATTTT.

The rearrangement links TRBV7-2 to TRBJ1-4; D not resolved. Germline V CDR1 and CDR2: SGHTA, FQGNSA. The CDR3 is 15 amino acids. Trimming removed 4 bases at V and 5 bases at J, with 14 bases between. The DNA of the CDR3 is TGTGCCAGCAGCTCTCGGACGGTGCCCAATGAAAAACTGTTTTTT. Amino acids: CASSSRTVPNEKLFF.

The sample holds a few counts of this clonotype. The CDR3 sequence is CASSLESRAEQYF. The DNA of the CDR3 is TGTGCCAGCAGCTTAGAAAGCAGGGCCGAGCAGTACTTC. The genes are TRBV7-2 and TRBJ2-7, with D perhaps TRBD1 (5 bases). The CDR3 spans 13 residues. The germline CDR1 and CDR2 sequences are SGHTA and FQGNSA. Trimming removed 1 base at V and 6 bases at J, with 10 bases between.

In DNA form, the CDR3 reads TGTGCCAGCAGCTTAATAAACTCCTACGAGCAGTACTTC. This sequence encodes CASSLINSYEQYF. This sequence joins TRBV6-5 and TRBJ2-7; D not certain. Germline V CDR1 and CDR2: MNHEY, SVGAGI. Trimming removed 6 bases from V and 0 bases from J, with 9 bases in between. The CDR3 covers 13 residues.

The chain links TRBV30 to TRBJ2-6; tentative D call: TRBD1 (6 bases). Looked up from germline, CDR1 is GTSNPN and CDR2 is SVGIG (reference sequence). Trimming cost V 0 bases and J 0 bases, with 15 bases left between them. The length of the CDR3 is 18 residues. The CDR3 sequence is CAWSVGGMLISGANVLTF. The DNA for the CDR3 is TGTGCCTGGAGTGTAGGGGGAATGTTGATCTCTGGGGCCAACGTCCTGACTTTC.

CDR3 in amino acids: CASSLTGEGEAFF. The CDR3 DNA reads as TGTGCCAGCAGTTTAACAGGGGAAGGGGAAGCTTTCTTT. This chain links TRBV12-3 or TRBV12-4 with TRBJ1-1, with 7 bases aligning to TRBD1. The CDR3 sequence is 13 residues long. The V segment lost 2 bases and the J segment 8 bases; nucleotides outside the gene matches: 5.

This clonotype showed up many times. The V gene is TRBV20-1, the J gene TRBJ1-1, with D perhaps matching TRBD1 (5 bases). This CDR3 region has 10 residues. Trimming removed 0 bases from V and 14 bases from J, with 10 bases in between. Germline V CDR1 and CDR2: DFQATT, SNEGSKA (reference sequence). CDR3 coding DNA: TGCAGTGCTAGAGAGACGGAGGGGTTCTTT. This encodes CSARETEGFF.

This chain uses TRBV4-3 with TRBJ1-3; the D is unclear. Germline V lookup: CDR1 LGHNA, CDR2 YSLEER. V was trimmed by 0 bases and J by 2 bases, leaving 8 bases between them. The CDR3 covers 15 residues. CDR3 residues: CASSQDPQAGNTIYF. The CDR3 nucleotides are TGCGCCAGCAGCCAAGATCCCCAGGCTGGAAACACCATATATTTT.

The chain couples TRBV4-2 to TRBJ1-1; D remains ambiguous. The CDR3 has 15 residues. Germline V gene data show CDR1 as LGHNA and CDR2 as YNFKEQ. V gave up 1 base and J gave up 0 bases, with 9 bases separating them. Here the CDR3 reads CASSQVLSMNTEAFF. The CDR3, as DNA: TGTGCCAGCAGCCAAGTTTTGTCAATGAACACTGAAGCTTTCTTT.

This clonotype was detected only a few times. This chain links TRBV12-3 or TRBV12-4 with TRBJ1-2, with 7 bases aligning to TRBD1. This CDR3 contains 13 residues. V lost 7 bases to trimming and J lost 4 bases; unmatched junction nucleotides: 6. The CDR3 region has the DNA TGTGCCAGCACCCACCGGGACAGCTATGGCTACACCTTC. It yields the protein CASTHRDSYGYTF.

This clonotype has only a few counts. The J gene is TRBJ2-1, the V gene TRBV4-3, with 10 bases that match TRBD1. This CDR3 spans 16 amino acids. Losses at the gene ends were 0 bases for V and 8 bases for J; bases not matched to a gene: 7. Germline assignment: CDR1 LGHNA and CDR2 YSLEER. CDR3: CASSQDTRQGAHEQFF. The CDR3 region has the DNA TGCGCCAGCAGCCAAGATACGAGACAGGGGGCACATGAGCAGTTCTTC.

The chain couples TRBV11-2 to TRBJ2-3; 9 bases fit TRBD2. Per germline, CDR1 SGHAT and CDR2 FQNNGV. Trimming took 5 bases from V and 3 from J; bases not matched to a gene: 3. The CDR3 loop spans 14 amino acids. CDR3 sequence: CASSAAGGTDTQYF. The DNA for the CDR3 is TGTGCCAGCAGCGCGGCGGGGGGGACAGATACGCAGTATTTT.

V usage is TRBV9 and J usage is TRBJ2-1; 9 bases line up with TRBD2. The germline V gene encodes CDR1 SGDLS and CDR2 YYNGEE. The J segment lost 2 bases and the V segment lost 0 bases, leaving 3 bases of the junction unmatched. The CDR3 runs 16 residues. CDR3 bases: TGTGCCAGCAGCGTAGATGTAGCGGGGGCCTACAATGAGCAGTTCTTC. This gives the protein CASSVDVAGAYNEQFF.

This clonotype appeared a single time. The V gene is TRBV6-5, the J gene TRBJ2-5; D not certain. The CDR3 has 13 amino acids. CDR1 and CDR2 (germline): MNHEY, SVGAGI. Trimming cost V 4 bases and J 5 bases, with 11 bases left between them. Here the CDR3 DNA reads TGTGCCAGCAGTTTCTCTCATACGGAGACCCAGTACTTC. Encoded protein: CASSFSHTETQYF.

The chain carries TRBV12-3 or TRBV12-4 and TRBJ2-5; D may be TRBD2 (6 bases). The CDR3 is 14 residues long. The germline V and J ends were trimmed by 3 bases and 5 bases, with 13 bases remaining between them. Here the CDR3 DNA reads TGTGCCAGCAGTTTGTGGGGGGTTAGGGAGACCCAGTACTTC. Translation gives CASSLWGVRETQYF.

The gene calls are TRBV5-1 and TRBJ2-5, with a possible D match to TRBD2 (5 bases). V was cut by 5 bases and J by 1 base, with 15 bases left in between. The CDR3 consists of 15 residues. The germline V gene has CDR1 SGHRS and CDR2 YFSETQ. This CDR3 is CASSKTLAGQETQYF. The CDR3 nucleotides are TGCGCCAGCAGTAAGACTCTAGCCGGCCAAGAGACCCAGTACTTC.

This clonotype came up a few times. The J gene is TRBJ1-4, the V gene TRBV7-8; D call uncertain. CDR1 is SGHVS and CDR2 is FQNEAQ in the germline V gene. The V and J ends lost 5 bases and 8 bases respectively, with 15 bases between them. The CDR3 has 14 amino acids. The CDR3 here is CASSNSAQGEKLFF. For the CDR3, the DNA is TGTGCCAGCAGCAATTCAGCCCAAGGGGAAAAACTGTTTTTT.

The chain combines TRBV3-1 with TRBJ2-5; 9 nucleotides agree with TRBD2. Germline CDR1 LGHDT, CDR2 YNNKEL (reference sequence). CDR3 length: 15 residues. With V trimmed by 4 bases and J by 4 bases, 7 bases remained unmatched. The CDR3 DNA reads TGTGCCAGCAGCCCCGCGGGGGGGCAGCGAGAGACCCAGTACTTC. Its protein product is CASSPAGGQRETQYF.

This chain links TRBV7-2 with TRBJ2-1; no definite D call. CDR1 and CDR2 from the germline V gene are SGHTA and FQGNSA. The ends were cut back, 5 bases at V and 3 bases at J, with 14 bases in the middle. The CDR3 runs 15 residues. CDR3 protein: CASSLLDNFYNEQFF. In DNA, the CDR3 is TGTGCCAGCAGCCTCCTAGACAATTTCTACAATGAGCAGTTCTTC.

This clonotype was recorded a few times. The chain links TRBV4-1 to TRBJ2-7, with 8 bases that match TRBD1. CDR1 and CDR2 from the germline V gene are MGHRA and YSYEKL. The length of the CDR3 is 15 residues. J was trimmed by 6 bases and V by 0 bases; bases with no gene match: 7. The CDR3 region is CASSQDPRGQVEQYF. CDR3 DNA sequence: TGCGCCAGCAGCCAAGATCCCAGGGGGCAGGTCGAGCAGTACTTC.

This clonotype was detected many times. V and J are TRBV25-1 and TRBJ2-5; TRBD1 matches at 8 bases. Germline V gene lookup returns CDR1 MGHDK and CDR2 SYGVNS. The CDR3 spans 15 residues. Losses at the gene ends were 2 bases for V and 5 bases for J; bases not matched to a gene: 7. The CDR3 here is CASSEPGGFDETQYF. As DNA, the CDR3 is TGTGCCAGCAGTGAACCAGGGGGCTTCGATGAGACCCAGTACTTC.